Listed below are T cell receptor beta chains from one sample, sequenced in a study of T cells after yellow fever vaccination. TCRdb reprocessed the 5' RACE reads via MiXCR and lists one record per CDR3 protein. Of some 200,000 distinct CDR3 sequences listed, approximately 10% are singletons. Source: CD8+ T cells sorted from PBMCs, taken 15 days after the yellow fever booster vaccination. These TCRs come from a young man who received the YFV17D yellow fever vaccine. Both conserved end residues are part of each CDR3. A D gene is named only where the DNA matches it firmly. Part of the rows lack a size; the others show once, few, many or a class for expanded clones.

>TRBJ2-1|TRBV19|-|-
TGTGCCAGTAGTCCCTACTTGAGCTCCTACAATGAGCAGTTCTTC
CASSPYLSSYNEQFF
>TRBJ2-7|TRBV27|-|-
TGTGCCAGCATTGGAACGGGGCTCTCCTACGAGCAGTACTTC
CASIGTGLSYEQYF
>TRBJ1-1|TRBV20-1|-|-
TGCAGTGCTAGGGGGGGCGAACTCCCTGAAGCTTTCTTT
CSARGGELPEAFF
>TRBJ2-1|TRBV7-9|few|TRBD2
TGTGCCAGCAGCTTAGACATCGGGAGGGCTGAGCAGTTCTTC
CASSLDIGRAEQFF
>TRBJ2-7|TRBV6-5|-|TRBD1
TGTGCCAGCAGTTACCAGGGACAGGCAGGACGGGGTACCTACGAGCAGTACTTC
CASSYQGQAGRGTYEQYF
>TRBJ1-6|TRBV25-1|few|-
TGTGCCAGCAGGGAGAATAGGAGACAGTTCGTTTCACCCCTCCACTTT
CASRENRRQFVSPLHF
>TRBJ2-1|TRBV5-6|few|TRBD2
TGTGCCAGCAGCTTGCCTAGCGGGGGGTTTTATGAGCAGTTCTTC
CASSLPSGGFYEQFF
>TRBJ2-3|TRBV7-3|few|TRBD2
TGTGCCAGCAGCTTAATCGGGGGGGCGTCCACAGATACGCAGTATTTT
CASSLIGGASTDTQYF
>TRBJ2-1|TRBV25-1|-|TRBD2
TGTGCCAGCAGCAAACTAGCGGGTAATGAGCAGTTCTTC
CASSKLAGNEQFF
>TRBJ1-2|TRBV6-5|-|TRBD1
TGTGCCAGCAGTTACTCAGGGGGCCCCACTAACTATGGCTACACCTTC
CASSYSGGPTNYGYTF
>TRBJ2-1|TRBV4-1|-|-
TGCGCCAGCAGCCACTATGGGCACTCAAATGAGCAGTTCTTC
CASSHYGHSNEQFF
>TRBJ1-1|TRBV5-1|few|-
TGCGCCAGCAGCCCCGACCGAGCTATGGCTTTCTTT
CASSPDRAMAFF
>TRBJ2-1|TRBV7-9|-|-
TGTGCCAGCAGCGAGGGGCTAGCAGATGAGCAGTTCTTC
CASSEGLADEQFF
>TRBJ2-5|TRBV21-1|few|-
TGTGCCAGCAGCAAAATCTTGCAGGGTCGAGAGACCCAGTACTTC
CASSKILQGRETQYF
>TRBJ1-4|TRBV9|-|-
TGTGCCAGCACGGGCGGAGCTAATGAAAAACTGTTTTTT
CASTGGANEKLFF
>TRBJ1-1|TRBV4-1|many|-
TGCGCCAGCAGCCAAGAAGCGGGCAGGGCCGCTGAAGCTTTCTTT
CASSQEAGRAAEAFF
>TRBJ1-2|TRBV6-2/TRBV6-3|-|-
TGTGCCAGCAGTTACGGGGCGTTCTATGGCTACACCTTC
CASSYGAFYGYTF
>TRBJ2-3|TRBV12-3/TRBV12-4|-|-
TGTGCCAGCAGTTTGGGGGGTTGGGATACGCAGTATTTT
CASSLGGWDTQYF
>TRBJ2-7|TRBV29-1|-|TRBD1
TGCAGCGTTTCCGGGACAGGGCCCTCTTCCTACTCCTACGAGCAGTACTTC
CSVSGTGPSSYSYEQYF
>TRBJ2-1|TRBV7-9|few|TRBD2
TGTGCCAGCAGCATAAGCGGGGGTACTCTCAATGAGCAGTTCTTC
CASSISGGTLNEQFF
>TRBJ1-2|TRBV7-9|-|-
TGTGCCAGCAGCTTAAGTCTCGACCACTATGGCTACACCTTC
CASSLSLDHYGYTF
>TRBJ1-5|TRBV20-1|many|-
TGCAGTGCTCCGGTTGGGGAACATCAGCCCCAGCATTTT
CSAPVGEHQPQHF
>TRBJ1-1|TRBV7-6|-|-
TGTGCCAGCAGCTTTGGGGATATGAACACTGAAGCTTTCTTT
CASSFGDMNTEAFF
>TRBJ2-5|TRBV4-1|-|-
TGCGCCAGCAGCCAAGAAGGGCAGGGGCCCGCAGAGACCCAGTACTTC
CASSQEGQGPAETQYF
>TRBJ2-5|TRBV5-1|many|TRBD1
TGCGCCAGCAGCGTGACAGGGAACCCACAAGAGACCCAGTACTTC
CASSVTGNPQETQYF
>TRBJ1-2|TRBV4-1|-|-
TGCGCCAGCAGCTCGACAGGACATAACTATGGCTACACCTTC
CASSSTGHNYGYTF
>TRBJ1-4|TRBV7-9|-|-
TGTGCCAGCCGGGGGGAAGGCCAGGCTCAGCGCACAACTAATGAAAAACTGTTTTTT
CASRGEGQAQRTTNEKLFF
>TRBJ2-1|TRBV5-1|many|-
TGCGCCAGCAGCTTGGCCGTTCTAGCAAGCAATGAGCAGTTCTTC
CASSLAVLASNEQFF
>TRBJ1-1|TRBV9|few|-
TGTGCCAGCAACACGGTGATGGGGACTGAAGCTTTCTTT
CASNTVMGTEAFF
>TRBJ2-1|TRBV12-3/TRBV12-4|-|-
TGTGCCAGCAGTTTCCTACAGGGTGGGTTCGATGAGCAGTTCTTC
CASSFLQGGFDEQFF
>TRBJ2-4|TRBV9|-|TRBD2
TGTGCCAGCAGCCCTAGCGGGGGGGCCGTCAAAAACATTCAGTACTTC
CASSPSGGAVKNIQYF
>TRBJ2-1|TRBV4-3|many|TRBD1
TGCGCCAGCAGCCAGGGACAGGGATCTTACAATGAGCAGTTCTTC
CASSQGQGSYNEQFF
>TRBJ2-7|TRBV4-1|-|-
TGCGCCAGCAGCAACCGGGTCGCCTACGAGCAGTACTTC
CASSNRVAYEQYF
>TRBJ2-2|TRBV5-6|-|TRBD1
TGTGCCAGCAGCTTTCCGGACAGGGTCGGGGAGCTGTTTTTT
CASSFPDRVGELFF
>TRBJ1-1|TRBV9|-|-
TGTGCCAGCAGCCCCGACAGGAATTGGAGGAACACTGAAGCTTTCTTT
CASSPDRNWRNTEAFF
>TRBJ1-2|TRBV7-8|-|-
TGTGCCAGCAGCTTAGAGCAGAGCTATGGCTACACCTTC
CASSLEQSYGYTF
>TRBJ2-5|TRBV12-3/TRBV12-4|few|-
TGTGCCAGCACGACCTGGGGGGCAACTGGCCTGTACCAAGAGACCCAGTACTTC
CASTTWGATGLYQETQYF
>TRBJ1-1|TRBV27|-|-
TGTGCCAGCAGTTTAGTGGGTTCGGGGGTTGAAGCTTTCTTT
CASSLVGSGVEAFF
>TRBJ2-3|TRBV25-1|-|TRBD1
TGTGCCAGCAGTGGAATAGGGGACAGGGATGCAGATACGCAGTATTTT
CASSGIGDRDADTQYF
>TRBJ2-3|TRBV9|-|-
TGTGCCAGCAGCCAACTCCGGGGCGGGGCGCAGTATTTT
CASSQLRGGAQYF
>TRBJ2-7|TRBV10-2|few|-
TGCGCCAGCAGTCCCGGGGCGGGCGAGCAGTACTTC
CASSPGAGEQYF
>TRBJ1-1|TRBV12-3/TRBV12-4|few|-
TGTGCCAGCAGTTGGGGGGGCTCTGAAGCTTTCTTT
CASSWGGSEAFF
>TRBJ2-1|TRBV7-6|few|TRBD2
TGTGCCAGCAGCTTACGCTCAAGCGGGGTTTACAATGAGCAGTTCTTC
CASSLRSSGVYNEQFF
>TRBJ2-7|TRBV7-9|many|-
TGTGCCAGCAGCCCTTTAGTGCCAGGGGCCGAGCAGTACTTC
CASSPLVPGAEQYF
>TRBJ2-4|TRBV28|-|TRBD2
TGTGCCAGCACTCCCCTTAGCGGGGGGGCTTTGGTCAAAAACATTCAGTACTTC
CASTPLSGGALVKNIQYF
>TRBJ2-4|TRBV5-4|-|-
TGTGCCAGCAGCTTGGTCCCAGGGTCGGAGGCCAAAAACATTCAGTACTTC
CASSLVPGSEAKNIQYF
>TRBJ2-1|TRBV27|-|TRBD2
TGTGCCAGCACCTTAACCGGGACTAGCGGGGGTTACAATGAGCAGTTCTTC
CASTLTGTSGGYNEQFF
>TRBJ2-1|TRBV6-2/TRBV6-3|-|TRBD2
TGTGCCAGCAGTTTGGGACTAGGGTACAATGAGCAGTTCTTC
CASSLGLGYNEQFF
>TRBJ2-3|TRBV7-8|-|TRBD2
TGTGCCAGCAGCCCCGGGACTAGCGGGGGAGGAGATACGCAGTATTTT
CASSPGTSGGGDTQYF
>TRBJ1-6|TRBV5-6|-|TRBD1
TGTGCCAGCGCACCGGGACAGGTTAATTCACCCCTCCACTTT
CASAPGQVNSPLHF
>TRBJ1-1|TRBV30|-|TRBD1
TGTGCCTGGAGAGCAGGGGGCGGTGGTTTTGAAGCTTTCTTT
CAWRAGGGGFEAFF
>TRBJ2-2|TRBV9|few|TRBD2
TGTGCCAGCATGGCTAGCGGGGGGACGAACACCGGGGAGCTGTTTTTT
CASMASGGTNTGELFF
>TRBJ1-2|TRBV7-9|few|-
TGTGCCAGCATAACTAACTATGGCTACACCTTC
CASITNYGYTF
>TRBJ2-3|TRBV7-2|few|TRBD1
TGTGCCAGCAGCTTATGGGAATTCGGGACAGGGGGCACAGATACGCAGTATTTT
CASSLWEFGTGGTDTQYF
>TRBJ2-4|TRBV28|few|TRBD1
TGTGCCAGCAGTCCCCTGGACAGGGCTTACATTCAGTACTTC
CASSPLDRAYIQYF
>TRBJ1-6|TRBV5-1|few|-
TGCGCCAGCAGCTTGAACAGGGACCAAGATTCACCCCTCCACTTT
CASSLNRDQDSPLHF